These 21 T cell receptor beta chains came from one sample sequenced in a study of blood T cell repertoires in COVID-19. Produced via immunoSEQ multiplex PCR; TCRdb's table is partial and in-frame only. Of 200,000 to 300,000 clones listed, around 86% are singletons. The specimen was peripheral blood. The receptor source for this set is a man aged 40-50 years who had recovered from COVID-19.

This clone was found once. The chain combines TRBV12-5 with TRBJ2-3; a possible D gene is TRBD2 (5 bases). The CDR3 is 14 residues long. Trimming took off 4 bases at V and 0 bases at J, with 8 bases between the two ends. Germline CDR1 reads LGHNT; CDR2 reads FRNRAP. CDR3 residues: CASGSGFSTDTQYF. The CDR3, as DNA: TGTGCTAGTGGTTCGGGGTTTAGCACAGATACGCAGTATTTT. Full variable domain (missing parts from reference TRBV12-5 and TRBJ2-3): DARVTQTPRHKVTEMGQEVTMRCQPILGHNTVFWYRQTMMQGLELLAYFRNRAPLDDSGMPKDRFSAEMPDATLATLKIQPSEPRDSAVYFCASGSGFSTDTQYFGPGTRLTVL.

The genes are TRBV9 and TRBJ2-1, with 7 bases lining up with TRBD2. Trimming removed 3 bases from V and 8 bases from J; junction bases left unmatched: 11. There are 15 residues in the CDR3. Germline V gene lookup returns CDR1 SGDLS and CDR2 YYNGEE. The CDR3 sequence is CASSGPMGGGYEQFF. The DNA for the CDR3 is TGTGCCAGCAGCGGCCCTATGGGCGGGGGATATGAGCAGTTCTTC.

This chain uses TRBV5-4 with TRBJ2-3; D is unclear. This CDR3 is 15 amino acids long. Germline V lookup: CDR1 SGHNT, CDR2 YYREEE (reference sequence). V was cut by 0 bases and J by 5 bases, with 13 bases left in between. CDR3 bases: TGTGCCAGCAGCTTGGGCGGCCAACTGAAAGATACGCAGTATTTT. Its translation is CASSLGGQLKDTQYF.

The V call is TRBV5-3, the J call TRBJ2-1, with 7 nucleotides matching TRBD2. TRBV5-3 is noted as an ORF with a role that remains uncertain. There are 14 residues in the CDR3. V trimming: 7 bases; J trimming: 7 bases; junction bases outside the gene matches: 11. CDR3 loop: CARRLGREMNEQFF. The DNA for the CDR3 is TGTGCCAGACGGCTAGGGCGGGAGATGAATGAGCAGTTCTTC.

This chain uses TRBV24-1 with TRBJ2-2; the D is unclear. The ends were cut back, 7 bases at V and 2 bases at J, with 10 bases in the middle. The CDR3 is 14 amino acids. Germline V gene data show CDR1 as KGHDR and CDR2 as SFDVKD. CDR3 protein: CATSGPSNTGELFF. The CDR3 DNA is TGTGCCACCAGCGGTCCCTCCAACACCGGGGAGCTGTTTTTT.

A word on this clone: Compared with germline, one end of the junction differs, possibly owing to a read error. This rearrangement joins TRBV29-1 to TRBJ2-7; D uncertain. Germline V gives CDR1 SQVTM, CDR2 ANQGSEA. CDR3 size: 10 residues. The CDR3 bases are TGCAGCGTTGCCAGCGCCATGGCGTCCTTC. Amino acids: CSVASAMASF.

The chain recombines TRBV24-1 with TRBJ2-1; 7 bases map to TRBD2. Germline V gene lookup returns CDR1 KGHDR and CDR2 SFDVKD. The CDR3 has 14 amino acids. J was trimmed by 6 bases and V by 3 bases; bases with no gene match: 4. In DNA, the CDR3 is TGTGCCACCAGTGATCCTGGACTAGTCAATGAGCAGTTCTTC. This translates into CATSDPGLVNEQFF.

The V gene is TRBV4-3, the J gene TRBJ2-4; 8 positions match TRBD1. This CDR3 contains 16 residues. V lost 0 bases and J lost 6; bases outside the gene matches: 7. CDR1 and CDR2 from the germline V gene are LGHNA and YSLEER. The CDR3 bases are TGCGCCAGCAGCCAAGAGTTTTCAGGGGGCGGAAACATTCAGTACTTC. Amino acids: CASSQEFSGGGNIQYF.

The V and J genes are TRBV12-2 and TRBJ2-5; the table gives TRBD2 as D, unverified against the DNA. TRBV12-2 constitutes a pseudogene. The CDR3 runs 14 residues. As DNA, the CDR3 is TGTGCAAGTCGCTTAGAGCGGGTCCAAGAGACCCAGTACTTC. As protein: CASRLERVQETQYF.

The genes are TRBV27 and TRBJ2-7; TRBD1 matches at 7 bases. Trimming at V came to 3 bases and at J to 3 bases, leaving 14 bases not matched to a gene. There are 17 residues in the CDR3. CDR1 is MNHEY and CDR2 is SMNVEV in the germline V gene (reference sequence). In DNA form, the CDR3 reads TGTGCCAGCAGTTTGCGGGTAGTCCGGGACAGAGTCTACGAGCAGTACTTC. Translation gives CASSLRVVRDRVYEQYF.

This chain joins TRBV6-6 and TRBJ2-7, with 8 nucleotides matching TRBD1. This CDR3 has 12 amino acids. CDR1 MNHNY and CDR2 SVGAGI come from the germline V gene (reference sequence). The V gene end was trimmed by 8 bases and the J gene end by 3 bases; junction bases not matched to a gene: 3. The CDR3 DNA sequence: TGTGCCAGCCAGGGGGCCCACTACGAGCAGTACTTC. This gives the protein CASQGAHYEQYF.

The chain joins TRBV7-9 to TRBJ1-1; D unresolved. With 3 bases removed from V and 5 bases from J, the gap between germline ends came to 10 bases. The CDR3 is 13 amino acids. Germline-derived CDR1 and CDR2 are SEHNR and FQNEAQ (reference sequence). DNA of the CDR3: TGTGCCAGCAGCTTCGGGGTAGGGACTGAAGCTTTCTTT. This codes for CASSFGVGTEAFF.

The CDR3 DNA reads TGTGCCAGCAGCTTCCTAGGGCGGAGGGGTTACAATGAGCAGTTCTTC. Protein: CASSFLGRRGYNEQFF. This chain connects TRBV7-3 to TRBJ2-1; D perhaps matches TRBD2 (6 bases). Germline V gene data show CDR1 as SGHTA and CDR2 as FQGTGA. V was trimmed by 3 bases and J by 4 bases, leaving 16 bases between them. This CDR3 is 16 amino acids long.

The CDR3 DNA follows: TGTGCCACCAGTAAGGGACACAACACAGATACGCAGTATTTT. It specifies CATSKGHNTDTQYF. V is TRBV24-1 and J is TRBJ2-3; D might be TRBD1 (6 bases). The CDR3 is 14 residues long. Germline loops: CDR1 KGHDR, CDR2 SFDVKD. Trimming left V 6 bases short and J 2 bases short, with 11 bases between.

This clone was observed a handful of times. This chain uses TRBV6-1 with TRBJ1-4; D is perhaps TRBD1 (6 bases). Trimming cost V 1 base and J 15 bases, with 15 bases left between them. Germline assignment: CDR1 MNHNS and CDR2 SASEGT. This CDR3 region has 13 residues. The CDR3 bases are TGTGCCAGCAGTGAAGTGGGGGCAGGGCGGTTGTTTTTT. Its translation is CASSEVGAGRLFF.

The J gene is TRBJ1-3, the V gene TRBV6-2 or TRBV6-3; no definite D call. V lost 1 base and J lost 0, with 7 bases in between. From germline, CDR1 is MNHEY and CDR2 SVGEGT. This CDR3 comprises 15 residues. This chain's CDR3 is CASSYFRSSGNTIYF. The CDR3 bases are TGTGCCAGCAGTTACTTCCGGAGCTCTGGAAACACCATATATTTT.

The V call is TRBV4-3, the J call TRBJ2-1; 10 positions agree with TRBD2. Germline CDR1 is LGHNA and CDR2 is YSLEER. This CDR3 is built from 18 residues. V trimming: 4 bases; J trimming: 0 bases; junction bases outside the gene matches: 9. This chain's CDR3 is CASSPAPSGSRSYNEQFF. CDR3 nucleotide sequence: TGCGCCAGCAGCCCCGCCCCTAGCGGGAGCCGCTCCTACAATGAGCAGTTCTTC.

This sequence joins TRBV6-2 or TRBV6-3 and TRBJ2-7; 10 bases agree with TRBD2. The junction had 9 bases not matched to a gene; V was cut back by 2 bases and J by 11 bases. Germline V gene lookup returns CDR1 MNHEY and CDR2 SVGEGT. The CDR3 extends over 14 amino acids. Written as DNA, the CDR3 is TGTGCCAGCAGTTACGAGGCTAGCGGGAGTCAAAAGTACTTC. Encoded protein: CASSYEASGSQKYF.

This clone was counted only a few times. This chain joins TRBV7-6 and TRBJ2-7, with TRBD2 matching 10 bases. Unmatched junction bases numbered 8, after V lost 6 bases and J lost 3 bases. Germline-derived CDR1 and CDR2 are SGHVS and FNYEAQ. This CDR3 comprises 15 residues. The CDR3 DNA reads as TGTGCCAGCAGTCGGACTAGCGGATCTAACTACGAGCAGTACTTC. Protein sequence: CASSRTSGSNYEQYF.

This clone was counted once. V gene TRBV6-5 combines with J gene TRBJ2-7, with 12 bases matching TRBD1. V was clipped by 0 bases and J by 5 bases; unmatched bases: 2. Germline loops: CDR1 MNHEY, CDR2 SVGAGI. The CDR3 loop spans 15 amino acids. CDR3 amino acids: CASSYSRDRGHEQYF. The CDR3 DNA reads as TGTGCCAGCAGTTACTCCCGGGACAGGGGGCACGAGCAGTACTTC.

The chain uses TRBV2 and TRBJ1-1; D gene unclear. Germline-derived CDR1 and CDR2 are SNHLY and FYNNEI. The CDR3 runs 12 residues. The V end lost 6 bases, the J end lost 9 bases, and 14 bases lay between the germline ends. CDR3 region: CASRADNLQAFF. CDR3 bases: TGTGCCAGCAGGGCCGACAACCTCCAAGCTTTCTTT.